This TCR beta chain stems from a study of cytomegalovirus exposure and HLA in healthy donors. Study results and limitations: A previous analysis found most TCR beta V segments productive roughly 90% or roughly 30% of the time. The authors enumerated around 150 TCR beta chains as linked to cytomegalovirus. Common viral pathogens seemed, in a later analysis, to connect with several of the most significant clusters.

In regard to this clone: Antigen specificity is unknown.

A multiplex PCR was run with 60 Vbeta primers and 13 Jbeta primers. Only in-frame clones appear in the TCRdb table, and some are missing; sequencing was by immunoSEQ multiplex PCR. Here the sample spans under 150,000 clones, approximately 70% being singletons. Germline trimming cut 3 bases from V and 9 bases from J; bases unmatched to any gene: 5. Germline CDR1 and CDR2: SGHNT and YYREEE (reference sequence). The CDR3 is made up of 12 amino acids. This chain links TRBV5-4 with TRBJ1-1; 7 positions match TRBD1. The clonotype comes from a woman in her fifties or sixties in good health and CMV-seropositive. The sample was PBMCs. The CDR3 loop is CASSSVQGKAFF. CDR3 nucleotides: TGTGCCAGCAGCTCGGTACAGGGGAAAGCTTTCTTT.